A single sample gave rise to the 25 T cell receptor beta chains below, sequenced in a study of T cells in Graves' hyperthyroidism and ophthalmopathy. RNA transcripts served as the template for amplifying TCR beta CDR3 regions. First-round RT-PCR of the TCR CDR3 relied on the HTBI primer set. TCRdb reanalysed the multiplex PCR reads using MiXCR and keeps one entry per CDR3 protein. The data show approximately 610,000 distinct CDR3 sequences, with around 17% seen just once and more than 15% held by the top ten. The specimen sequenced was blood. The receptors were gathered from a woman under 30 with Graves' hyperthyroidism.

This clonotype was counted at least ten times. The rearrangement uses TRBV20-1 and TRBJ2-1, with D possibly matching TRBD1 (6 bases). This CDR3 comprises 13 residues. The V end was cut by 4 bases, the J end by 10 bases, with 17 bases between. Germline V CDR1 and CDR2: DFQATT, SNEGSKA (reference sequence). The CDR3 DNA reads TGCAGTGCTAACCGGGACACTCTCCCGGAGCAGTTCTTC. As protein: CSANRDTLPEQFF.

This clonotype was counted at least ten times. This sequence joins TRBV24-1 and TRBJ2-7; unclear D gene. Germline values: CDR1 KGHDR, CDR2 SFDVKD. The CDR3 contains 15 residues. Trimming left V 2 bases short and J 3 bases short, with 13 bases between. The CDR3 reads CATSDSSRVGYEQYF. For the CDR3, the DNA is TGTGCCACCAGTGATTCATCCCGCGTGGGCTACGAGCAGTACTTC.

This clonotype is a singleton in its sample. V and J are TRBV5-1 and TRBJ2-6; D remains unclear. Germline CDR1 is SGHRS and CDR2 is YFSETQ. The V gene lost 5 bases and the J gene lost 1 base, with 13 bases spanning the gap. The CDR3 runs to 16 residues. The CDR3 spells CASRPPRVSGANVLTF. Written as DNA, the CDR3 is TGCGCCAGCAGACCGCCTAGAGTATCTGGGGCCAACGTCCTGACTTTC.

The table lists this clonotype with a few counts. The chain recombines TRBV5-1 with TRBJ1-1, with 8 bases lining up with TRBD1. CDR1 is SGHRS, CDR2 YFSETQ, per germline. There are 16 residues in the CDR3. V shed 4 bases and J 0 bases; nucleotides not matched to a gene: 8. CDR3 amino acids: CASSPDRAWMNTEAFF. The CDR3 DNA reads TGCGCCAGCAGCCCGGACAGGGCTTGGATGAACACTGAAGCTTTCTTT.

This clonotype was counted at least ten times. The V and J genes are TRBV7-2 and TRBJ2-1; 8 nucleotides agree with TRBD1. Trimming removed 2 bases from V and 4 bases from J; junction bases left unmatched: 4. Germline V lookup: CDR1 SGHTA, CDR2 FQGNSA. The CDR3 loop spans 15 amino acids. The CDR3 loop reads CASSLRTGLYNEQFF. In nucleotides, the CDR3 is TGTGCCAGCAGCTTACGGACAGGGCTGTACAATGAGCAGTTCTTC.

Worth noting for this clonotype: A much larger clone differs by one base, so this may be a read error. The conserved phenylalanine or tryptophan is not found at the CDR3 terminus, so this likely reflects a read error. The CDR3 DNA reads as TGTGCCAGCCCCCCGGTCCGGCTTCCGAACACTGAAGCTTTCTGT. Translating gives CASPPVRLPNTEAFC. This chain connects TRBV28 to TRBJ1-1; D gene ambiguous. Germline V gene data show CDR1 as MDHEN and CDR2 as SYDVKM. This CDR3 comprises 15 residues. V was clipped by 8 bases and J by 1 base, with 17 bases between them.

This clonotype was observed a few times. This CDR3 is CATSRLSGVGSYEQYF. The CDR3 nucleotides are TGTGCCACCAGCAGATTATCAGGGGTGGGCTCCTACGAGCAGTACTTC. The chain is built from TRBV15 and TRBJ2-7, with D possibly TRBD1 on 6 matching bases. V gave up 2 bases and J gave up 0 bases, with 14 bases separating them. This CDR3 spans 16 amino acids. CDR1 is LNHNV, CDR2 YYDKDF, per germline (reference sequence).

There are many counts of this clonotype. The chain uses TRBV6-1 and TRBJ2-3, with 9 bases matching TRBD2. Looked up from germline, CDR1 is MNHNS and CDR2 is SASEGT. The CDR3 is made up of 17 amino acids. The V and J ends lost 4 bases and 2 bases, in that order; junction bases with no gene match: 10. The chain's CDR3 is CASSVETSGHPTDTQYF. The CDR3 DNA sequence: TGTGCCAGCAGTGTTGAGACTAGCGGACACCCCACAGATACGCAGTATTTT.

V usage is TRBV12-3 or TRBV12-4 and J usage is TRBJ2-3, with D hard to call. The CDR3 has 15 residues. Trimming stripped 5 bases from V and 1 base from J, with 13 bases between. The CDR3 region is CASSLRGPGTDTQYF. The CDR3, as DNA: TGTGCCAGCAGTCTTCGAGGACCGGGCACAGATACGCAGTATTTT.

This clonotype was picked up many times. DNA for the CDR3: TGTGCCAGCAGTTTATTCCGGACAACTTACGAGCAGTACTTC. This codes for CASSLFRTTYEQYF. The chain joins TRBV12-3 or TRBV12-4 to TRBJ2-7; D is perhaps TRBD1 (5 bases). V was cut by 2 bases and J by 4 bases, with 12 bases left in between. CDR3 length: 14 residues.

This clonotype was recorded at least ten times. This chain joins TRBV12-3 or TRBV12-4 and TRBJ1-3, with D possibly matching TRBD1 (5 bases). This CDR3 region has 15 residues. The ends were cut back, 3 bases at V and 0 bases at J, with 9 bases in the middle. CDR3 residues: CASSFWGDSGNTIYF. The CDR3 DNA is TGTGCCAGCAGTTTCTGGGGGGACTCTGGAAACACCATATATTTT.

This clonotype was observed at least ten times. CDR3 DNA sequence: TGTGCCAGCAGTTTAGTGGTCAGGGGACCCTACGAGCAGTACTTC. Translated, it gives CASSLVVRGPYEQYF. V usage is TRBV27 and J usage is TRBJ2-7; D is perhaps TRBD1 (6 bases). Trimming cost V 2 bases and J 2 bases, with 13 bases left between them. There are 15 residues in the CDR3. CDR1 and CDR2 (germline): MNHEY, SMNVEV (reference sequence).

This chain connects TRBV6-1 to TRBJ2-4, with TRBD2 matching over 8 bases. Trimming took 6 bases from V and 8 from J; bases not matched to a gene: 9. The CDR3 spans 14 residues. Germline assignment: CDR1 MNHNS and CDR2 SASEGT. As DNA, the CDR3 is TGTGCCAGCAGGGCCGGGACTAGGGGAGACATTCAGTACTTC. Amino acid sequence: CASRAGTRGDIQYF.

This clonotype was counted only a few times. The chain couples TRBV20-1 to TRBJ2-3; 8 nucleotides align to TRBD2. Per germline, CDR1 DFQATT and CDR2 SNEGSKA (reference sequence). The CDR3 spans 14 residues. V was clipped by 5 bases and J by 6 bases; unmatched bases: 10. The CDR3 protein is CSASLSGSSDTQYF. As DNA, the CDR3 is TGCAGTGCTTCCCTGAGCGGGAGTAGCGATACGCAGTATTTT.

Ten or more counts support this clonotype. The genes are TRBV6-2 or TRBV6-3 and TRBJ2-5; 9 nucleotides match TRBD2. Germline assignment: CDR1 MNHEY and CDR2 SVGEGT. The CDR3 contains 16 residues. Trimming took 0 bases from V and 3 from J; bases not matched to a gene: 5. In DNA form, the CDR3 reads TGTGCCAGCAGTTACTCGATTAGCGGGGGAAAAGAGACCCAGTACTTC. It encodes CASSYSISGGKETQYF.

The chain joins TRBV7-9 to TRBJ1-1, with D perhaps matching TRBD1 (6 bases). V dropped 2 bases and J dropped 6 bases, with 10 bases sitting between them. This CDR3 has 13 residues. Germline-derived CDR1 and CDR2 are SEHNR and FQNEAQ (reference sequence). CDR3 DNA: TGTGCCAGCAGCTTAAGGGGGGGCTCTGAAGCTTTCTTT. It codes for CASSLRGGSEAFF.

This clonotype was recorded a few times. This chain uses TRBV12-3 or TRBV12-4 with TRBJ1-5; possible D gene TRBD1, 5 bases. There are 17 residues in the CDR3. V lost 3 bases to trimming and J lost 2 bases, with 17 bases between them. The DNA of the CDR3 is TGTGCCAGCAGTTTTCCCTCCGGGGGGGTTGGCAATCAGCCCCAGCATTTT. Protein product: CASSFPSGGVGNQPQHF.

In this sample, this clonotype turned up many times. The chain joins TRBV7-2 to TRBJ2-7; D not certain. Deletions cut 5 bases from V and 5 bases from J, with 16 bases between. The CDR3 is 14 amino acids. Per germline, CDR1 SGHTA and CDR2 FQGNSA. CDR3 region: CASSRCRALHEQYF. The CDR3 DNA is TGTGCCAGCAGCCGATGCCGGGCCCTCCACGAGCAGTACTTC.

This clonotype was observed at least ten times. This chain connects TRBV2 to TRBJ2-1, with a possible D match to TRBD1 (7 bases). The V end lost 8 bases, the J end lost 8 bases, and 22 bases lay between the germline ends. In germline, CDR1 is SNHLY, CDR2 FYNNEI. This CDR3 is 15 amino acids long. The CDR3 nucleotides read TGTGCCAGCCAGGGGGAACTAGCTCGAGGGGATGAGCAGTTCTTC. This sequence encodes CASQGELARGDEQFF.

The sample holds many counts of this clonotype. A much larger clone is a single base away; this may be a read error. The rearrangement uses TRBV12-3 or TRBV12-4 and TRBJ2-7; D unclear. V was cut by 6 bases and J by 3 bases, with 9 bases left in between. This CDR3 has 12 residues. CDR3 bases: TGTGCCAGCAGCCCCCTGGGCTACGAGCAGTACTTC. Amino acid sequence: CASSPLGYEQYF.

This clonotype was seen repeatedly, ten times or more. The chain has TRBV30 and TRBJ1-2; a weak D match, TRBD1 (5 bases). Germline assignment: CDR1 GTSNPN and CDR2 SVGIG (reference sequence). The CDR3 runs to 13 residues. V was clipped by 3 bases and J by 5 bases, with 13 bases between them. Here the CDR3 DNA reads TGTGCCTGGAGCACCGGGACTGCTTATGGCTACACCTTC. Encoded protein: CAWSTGTAYGYTF.

The V gene is TRBV9, the J gene TRBJ1-4; possibly TRBD1 for D (5 bases). The germline V gene encodes CDR1 SGDLS and CDR2 YYNGEE. The CDR3 spans 15 residues. Trimming cost V 2 bases and J 5 bases, with 13 bases left between them. As DNA, the CDR3 is TGTGCCAGCAGCGTCTTCGCCAGGGAGAATGAAAAACTGTTTTTT. It encodes CASSVFARENEKLFF.

This clonotype was seen repeatedly, ten times or more. The gene calls are TRBV20-1 and TRBJ2-5, with 7 bases that match TRBD1. The ends lost 5 bases at V and 5 bases at J; junction bases unmatched: 11. The CDR3 contains 14 residues. CDR1 and CDR2 from the germline V gene are DFQATT and SNEGSKA (reference sequence). DNA of the CDR3: TGCAGTGCTGGCAAAGACAGGGTCGGGGAGACCCAGTACTTC. It yields the protein CSAGKDRVGETQYF.

This clonotype appeared a few times. The chain combines TRBV18 with TRBJ1-3; D remains unclear. Germline V gene lookup returns CDR1 KGHSH and CDR2 LQKENI. V lost 3 bases and J 7 bases, leaving 10 bases between the germline ends. CDR3 size: 13 residues. CDR3 nucleotides: TGTGCCAGCTCACCGGCCACAGACAACACCATATATTTT. Protein product: CASSPATDNTIYF. The variable domain in full, completed from reference TRBV18 and TRBJ1-3, reads NAGVMQNPRHLVRRRGQEARLRCSPMKGHSHVYWYRQLPEEGLKFMVYLQKENIIDESGMPKERFSAEFPKEGPSILRIQQVVRGDSAAYFCASSPATDNTIYFGEGSWLTVV.

The sample holds many counts of this clonotype. The J gene is TRBJ1-2, the V gene TRBV12-3 or TRBV12-4; D uncertain. The V end was cut by 1 base, the J end by 6 bases, with 15 bases between. The CDR3 sequence is 15 residues long. The CDR3 bases are TGTGCCAGCAGTTTAGGCATCGAACCTACCAATGGCTACACCTTC. Protein sequence: CASSLGIEPTNGYTF.